The T cell receptor (beta chain) under discussion was sequenced for a study of monozygotic twins with inflammatory bowel disease. Each sample's cDNA came from eight separate reactions. TCRdb re-called the 5' RACE reads and catalogs CDR3 proteins one per entry, DNA excluded. The table lists 300,000 to 400,000 distinct CDR3 sequences. Findings of the study overall: IBD patients exhibited fewer clonotypes shared with other individuals than healthy twins, particularly with disease activity.

Researchers isolated total RNA from whole blood without sorting T cells. Worth noting for this clonotype: Its target is not known.

Germline CDR1 SNHLY, CDR2 FYNNEI. The length of the CDR3 is 14 residues. The sequence was obtained from a human donor with ulcerative colitis or Crohn's disease, or a healthy co-twin of an affected twin (not recorded which). Sequencing was carried out using blood. The chain joins TRBV2 to TRBJ2-3. The CDR3 here is CASGVADSTDTQYF.